The next 18 T cell receptor beta chains were all read from a single sample in a study of blood T cell repertoires in COVID-19. Profiling relied on immunoSEQ multiplex PCR, and the TCRdb table lists in-frame clones only, not all of them. The sample records over 50,000 clones, roughly 72% being singletons. Sequencing was done on a sample of peripheral blood. The receptors come from a woman in her forties or fifties with active or convalescent COVID-19.

This chain links TRBV19 with TRBJ1-1; 8 bases match TRBD1. The germline CDR1 and CDR2 sequences are LNHDA and SQIVND (reference sequence). The trim removed 10 bases at V and 6 bases at J, leaving 13 bases unmatched. The CDR3 is 14 amino acids. CDR3 amino acids: CATKLTQGASEAFF. The CDR3 DNA is TGTGCCACTAAGCTGACTCAGGGGGCGTCTGAAGCTTTCTTT.

This clone was recorded only once. The chain is built from TRBV5-1 and TRBJ1-4; D possibly corresponds to TRBD1 (5 bases). The CDR3 totals 13 residues. Germline CDR1 SGHRS, CDR2 YFSETQ. V lost 6 bases and J 5 bases, leaving 11 bases between the germline ends. CDR3 bases: TGCGCCAGCAATAGGGGAGGGAATGAAAAACTGTTTTTT. Amino acid sequence: CASNRGGNEKLFF.

The gene calls are TRBV20-1 and TRBJ2-7; weak D call: TRBD1 (6 bases). Trimming removed 7 bases from V and 5 bases from J, with 12 bases in between. Germline V CDR1 and CDR2: DFQATT, SNEGSKA (reference sequence). The CDR3 runs 11 residues. The CDR3: CSGQGQDEQYF. DNA of the CDR3: TGCAGTGGTCAGGGGCAGGACGAGCAGTACTTC.

The V and J genes are TRBV7-9 and TRBJ2-1, with TRBD1 as a possible D gene (7 bases). V was cut by 7 bases and J by 0 bases, with 16 bases left in between. The CDR3 is made up of 16 amino acids. The V gene's germline CDR1 is SEHNR and CDR2 FQNEAQ (reference sequence). The CDR3 DNA follows: TGTGCCAGCATCCCAGGGGGGATGAGCTCCTACAATGAGCAGTTCTTC. Its translation: CASIPGGMSSYNEQFF. Full variable domain (remainder filled in from reference TRBV7-9 and TRBJ2-1): DTGVSQNPRHKITKRGQNVTFRCDPISEHNRLYWYRQTLGQGPEFLTYFQNEAQLEKSRLLSDRFSAERPKGSFSTLEIQRTEQGDSAMYLCASIPGGMSSYNEQFFGPGTRLTVL.

The CDR3 loop reads CASSTSARGHPTYEQYF. CDR3 in DNA: TGTGCCAGCAGCACAAGTGCCCGGGGACACCCCACCTACGAGCAGTACTTC. The V gene is TRBV7-8, the J gene TRBJ2-7, with D tentatively TRBD1 (6 bases). The CDR3 loop spans 17 amino acids. Trimming removed 5 bases at V and 2 bases at J, with 22 bases between. The germline gives CDR1 SGHVS, CDR2 FQNEAQ.

V usage is TRBV27 and J usage is TRBJ2-7; D ambiguous. Germline V gene lookup returns CDR1 MNHEY and CDR2 SMNVEV (reference sequence). V lost 5 bases, J lost 6 bases, and 14 bases lay in between. The CDR3 is made up of 13 amino acids. The DNA of the CDR3 is TGTGCCAGCAGTCCGTTTTTGCGTGGCGAGCAGTACTTC. It yields the protein CASSPFLRGEQYF.

This clone was seen a few times. This chain links TRBV29-1 with TRBJ2-3, with 7 positions matching TRBD2. CDR1 is SQVTM and CDR2 is ANQGSEA in the germline V gene. The CDR3 length is 13 residues. With 4 bases clipped from V and 4 bases from J, the junction kept 5 bases outside the gene matches. CDR3 loop: CSVGLGRADTQYF. For the CDR3, the DNA is TGCAGCGTTGGATTAGGGAGGGCAGATACGCAGTATTTT.

This clone is a singleton in its sample. The V and J genes are TRBV6-5 and TRBJ1-5, with D hard to call. Per the germline V gene, CDR1 is MNHEY and CDR2 is SVGAGI. The CDR3 loop spans 14 amino acids. V lost 6 bases and J 2 bases, leaving 11 bases between the germline ends. CDR3 residues: CASRDRRGNQPQHF. In nucleotides, the CDR3 is TGTGCCAGCAGGGATCGACGGGGCAATCAGCCCCAGCATTTT.

This chain connects TRBV19 to TRBJ1-6; 7 nucleotides match TRBD1. Germline assignment: CDR1 LNHDA and CDR2 SQIVND (reference sequence). The CDR3 covers 17 residues. The V segment lost 4 bases and the J segment 7 bases; nucleotides outside the gene matches: 13. For the CDR3, the DNA is TGTGCCAGTAGTACTCTGACAGGGCCGAGGGAGAATTCACCCCTCCACTTT. It yields the protein CASSTLTGPRENSPLHF.

This clone was counted a few times. The V gene is TRBV18, the J gene TRBJ1-5; a weak D match, TRBD1 (6 bases). This CDR3 spans 14 amino acids. Germline CDR1 reads KGHSH; CDR2 reads LQKENI. The V gene lost 4 bases and the J gene lost 6 bases, with 13 bases spanning the gap. CDR3 residues: CASSQGGGSQPQHF. Here the CDR3 DNA reads TGTGCCAGCTCACAGGGAGGGGGAAGTCAGCCCCAGCATTTT.

The CDR3 DNA reads TGTGCCAGCAGAAGCGGTCGTCAAGAGACCCAGTACTTC. It translates to CASRSGRQETQYF. This chain connects TRBV5-4 to TRBJ2-5; possible D gene TRBD2, 5 bases. Germline V lookup: CDR1 SGHNT, CDR2 YYREEE (reference sequence). The CDR3 totals 13 residues. V was clipped by 5 bases and J by 2 bases, with 10 bases between them.

The rearrangement joins TRBV7-2 to TRBJ2-7; 7 nucleotides match TRBD1. V lost 5 bases, J lost 1 base, and 8 bases stayed unmatched. This CDR3 has 15 residues. Germline CDR1 and CDR2: SGHTA and FQGNSA. CDR3 sequence reads: CASSPFDRASYEQYF. The DNA of the CDR3 is TGTGCCAGCAGCCCCTTCGACAGGGCGTCCTACGAGCAGTACTTC.

The chain recombines TRBV5-5 with TRBJ1-3; 7 bases fit TRBD1. V trimming: 7 bases; J trimming: 2 bases; junction bases outside the gene matches: 6. Germline V gene data show CDR1 as SGHKS and CDR2 as YYEKEE (reference sequence). The CDR3 contains 14 residues. The CDR3 DNA reads TGTGCCAGCGGAGAGACAGGGCCTGGAAACACCATATATTTT. Amino acids: CASGETGPGNTIYF.

As to this clone: Other DNA variants within this sample encode the same CDR3. The rearrangement links TRBV12-3 or TRBV12-4 to TRBJ1-1; D gene ambiguous. V was pared by 5 bases and J by 3 bases, with 10 bases between. The CDR3 extends over 13 amino acids. The CDR3 DNA follows: TGTGCCAGCAGTCTCAGGCAAGACACTGAAGCTTTCTTT. As protein: CASSLRQDTEAFF.

The chain carries TRBV11-2 and TRBJ2-1; D is possibly TRBD2 (6 bases). CDR1 is SGHAT and CDR2 is FQNNGV in the germline V gene. The CDR3 contains 14 residues. V gave up 0 bases and J gave up 8 bases, with 11 bases separating them. The CDR3 loop reads CASSLDLEGHEQFF. The CDR3 nucleotides read TGTGCCAGCAGCTTAGATCTGGAGGGGCATGAGCAGTTCTTC.

The gene calls are TRBV7-9 and TRBJ2-1; 9 bases agree with TRBD1. The length of the CDR3 is 14 residues. Germline-derived CDR1 and CDR2 are SEHNR and FQNEAQ (reference sequence). The V gene end was trimmed by 8 bases and the J gene end by 15 bases; junction bases not matched to a gene: 17. The CDR3, as DNA: TGTGCCAGCGACCACCGGGACAGGGCCGGTCGTCCGTTCTTC. Translation: CASDHRDRAGRPFF.

The CDR3 region has the DNA TGTGCCAGCAGCTTGGCTCCGGGTCCCACTCTGCCGAGCTCTGGAAACACCATATATTTT. It codes for CASSLAPGPTLPSSGNTIYF. This sequence joins TRBV5-4 and TRBJ1-3; D call uncertain. V was cut by 0 bases and J by 0 bases, with 22 bases left in between. The germline gives CDR1 SGHNT, CDR2 YYREEE (reference sequence). CDR3 size: 20 residues.

The chain carries TRBV5-6 and TRBJ1-6; TRBD1 matches at 10 bases. Per germline, CDR1 SGHDT and CDR2 YYEEEE. The V and J ends lost 0 bases and 9 bases, in that order; junction bases with no gene match: 3. CDR3 size: 15 residues. This CDR3 is CASSLGGTGVSPLHF. The CDR3 DNA reads TGTGCCAGCAGCTTGGGTGGGACAGGGGTTTCACCCCTCCACTTT. The entire variable domain, with the rest obtained from reference TRBV5-6 and TRBJ1-6, is as follows: DAGVTQSPTHLIKTRGQQVTLRCSPKSGHDTVSWYQQALGQGPQFIFQYYEEEERQRGNFPDRFSGHQFPNYSSELNVNALLLGDSALYLCASSLGGTGVSPLHFGNGTRLTVT.